The sequence of this T cell receptor beta chain was determined in a study of T-cell reconstitution after alpha-beta-depleted transplantation in children. Preparing the TCRbeta library involved the use of unique molecular identifiers. TCRdb re-called the PCR reads with MiXCR, one entry per CDR3 protein. The table has fewer than 130,000 distinct CDR3 sequences, around a tenth seen once. CDR3 length: 14 amino acids. The junction had 3 bases not matched to a gene; V was cut back by 2 bases and J by 5 bases. Germline values: CDR1 MNHEY, CDR2 SVGAGI. This clonotype was detected ten times or more. The gene calls are TRBV6-5 and TRBJ2-5; 9 bases fit TRBD1. This receptor was obtained from a human donor who donated a stem cell graft to a child with acute lymphoblastic leukemia. The sequencing used PBMCs from the stem cell graft donor, collected from the stem cell graft. The CDR3 nucleotides read TGTGCCAGCAGTTACGGGACAGGGTCCGAGACCCAGTACTTC. Translation: CASSYGTGSETQYF.